These 30 T cell receptor beta chains were all obtained from the same sample, sequenced in a study of cytomegalovirus exposure and HLA in healthy donors. In the PCR, 60 Vbeta and 13 Jbeta primers were used. Produced via immunoSEQ multiplex PCR; TCRdb's table is partial and in-frame only. Found here are some 140,000 clones, 73% of them singletons; the top ten hold 1.3%. Sequenced: PBMCs. Receptors were obtained from a woman in her thirties or forties in good health and CMV-seronegative.

This chain connects TRBV11-2 to TRBJ2-1; 11 positions agree with TRBD2. The V and J ends lost 6 bases and 8 bases, in that order; junction bases with no gene match: 9. CDR3 length: 15 amino acids. Looked up from germline, CDR1 is SGHAT and CDR2 is FQNNGV. In DNA, the CDR3 is TGTGCCAGCAGTTTACTAGCGGGGGCCAGGGATGAGCAGTTCTTC. Amino acid sequence: CASSLLAGARDEQFF. The full variable domain, with the rest looked up from reference TRBV11-2 and TRBJ2-1, is EAGVAQSPRYKIIEKRQSVAFWCNPISGHATLYWYQQILGQGPKLLIQFQNNGVVDDSQLPKDRFSAERLKGVDSTLKIQPAKLEDSAVYLCASSLLAGARDEQFFGPGTRLTVL.

The chain is built from TRBV4-3 and TRBJ1-2, with no clear D. The V and J ends lost 0 bases and 4 bases respectively, with 12 bases between them. Germline values: CDR1 LGHNA, CDR2 YSLEER. The CDR3 length is 15 residues. CDR3 DNA: TGCGCCAGCAGCCAAGATCCGGCAGCGGCCTATGGCTACACCTTC. Residues: CASSQDPAAAYGYTF.

A word on this clone: An end of the junction does not agree with germline; a read error may underlie this. The chain links TRBV10-2 to TRBJ1-2, with D perhaps TRBD1 (6 bases). This CDR3 is 17 amino acids long. Germline V lookup: CDR1 WSHSY, CDR2 SAAADI. The CDR3: CAISLSPGTQTNYGYTF. Written as DNA, the CDR3 is TGCGCCATCAGTTTGAGCCCCGGGACACAAACTAACTATGGCTACACCTTC.

The chain has TRBV5-6 and TRBJ2-5; 10 bases agree with TRBD2. V gave up 1 base and J gave up 3 bases; unmatched junction bases: 3. CDR3 length equals 15 residues. The germline CDR1 and CDR2 sequences are SGHDT and YYEEEE. DNA of the CDR3: TGTGCCAGCAGCTTGCGGCTAGCGGGAGAAGAGACCCAGTACTTC. Protein: CASSLRLAGEETQYF.

There are a few counts of this clone. V usage is TRBV6-1 and J usage is TRBJ2-2; unclear D gene. The CDR3 has 12 residues. Germline V gives CDR1 MNHNS, CDR2 SASEGT. The CDR3 DNA sequence: TGTGAGACAAGGCCTCACACCGGGGAGCTGTTTTTT. Encoded protein: CETRPHTGELFF.

The chain couples TRBV5-1 to TRBJ1-2; 8 bases are shared with TRBD1. This CDR3 is 15 amino acids long. The ends lost 0 bases at V and 4 bases at J; junction bases unmatched: 5. The germline V gene encodes CDR1 SGHRS and CDR2 YFSETQ. Here the CDR3 DNA reads TGCGCCAGCAGCTTGGCCCTCGACAGGGGCTATGGCTACACCTTC. Its translation: CASSLALDRGYGYTF.

The CDR3 region has the DNA TGTGCCAGCAGCCCGACTAGCGGGGGGGGCAATGAGCAGTTCTTC. Amino acid sequence: CASSPTSGGGNEQFF. V is TRBV28 and J is TRBJ2-1; the match to TRBD2 covers 14 bases. V lost 6 bases, J lost 6 bases, and 4 bases stayed unmatched. The CDR3 totals 15 residues. Germline CDR1 reads MDHEN; CDR2 reads SYDVKM.

This clone was found once. The rearrangement joins TRBV9 to TRBJ1-2; weak D call: TRBD1 (5 bases). This CDR3 is built from 15 residues. The germline gives CDR1 SGDLS, CDR2 YYNGEE. V lost 2 bases to trimming and J lost 6 bases, with 17 bases between them. The CDR3 here is CASSVHQGGEDGYTF. In nucleotides, the CDR3 is TGTGCCAGCAGCGTCCATCAGGGAGGTGAAGATGGCTACACCTTC.

The CDR3 sequence: CASRDAGAGHRETQYF. In DNA form, the CDR3 reads TGTGCCAGCAGGGACGCCGGTGCTGGACATCGGGAGACCCAGTACTTC. The chain couples TRBV2 to TRBJ2-5; a weak D match, TRBD1 (5 bases). Germline-derived CDR1 and CDR2 are SNHLY and FYNNEI. The CDR3 runs 16 residues. Trimming stripped 6 bases from V and 5 bases from J, with 22 bases between.

V and J are TRBV5-1 and TRBJ1-1; the D gene is possibly TRBD1 (5 bases). The germline V gene encodes CDR1 SGHRS and CDR2 YFSETQ. The CDR3 sequence is 14 residues long. V lost 6 bases to trimming and J lost 1 base, with 13 bases between them. CDR3 nucleotides: TGCGCCAGCACCGGCAGCGGGGGGAACACTGAAGCTTTCTTT. This gives the protein CASTGSGGNTEAFF.

V and J are TRBV19 and TRBJ1-2; unclear D gene. CDR3 length: 10 amino acids. Germline V gene lookup returns CDR1 LNHDA and CDR2 SQIVND (reference sequence). V was pared by 8 bases and J by 8 bases, with 9 bases between. CDR3 loop: CASPLGGYTF. In DNA, the CDR3 is TGTGCCAGTCCCCTCGGGGGCTACACCTTC.

The J gene is TRBJ2-2, the V gene TRBV29-1, with 8 bases matching TRBD1. Germline V gene data show CDR1 as SQVTM and CDR2 as ANQGSEA. CDR3 length: 12 amino acids. The trim removed 6 bases at V and 6 bases at J, leaving 3 bases unmatched. The CDR3 coding sequence is TGCAGCGTCAAGACAGGGGCCGGGGAGCTGTTTTTT. Its protein is CSVKTGAGELFF.

CDR3: CASSPGQTNTEAFF. Here the CDR3 DNA reads TGCGCCAGCAGCCCGGGACAGACCAACACTGAAGCTTTCTTT. The gene calls are TRBV5-1 and TRBJ1-1, with 7 bases matching TRBD1. Germline assignment: CDR1 SGHRS and CDR2 YFSETQ. After removal of 4 bases from V and 2 bases from J, the junction contained 5 bases not matched to a gene. The CDR3 length is 14 residues.

This chain joins TRBV19 and TRBJ1-2, with 7 nucleotides matching TRBD1. The V gene's germline CDR1 is LNHDA and CDR2 SQIVND (reference sequence). V dropped 4 bases and J dropped 0; count of bases not matched to a gene: 8. The CDR3 is 16 residues long. CDR3 in DNA: TGTGCCAGTAGTAACCGTACAGGGGCTCCTAACTATGGCTACACCTTC. Translation: CASSNRTGAPNYGYTF.

This clone was seen more than once but under ten times. For the CDR3, the DNA is TGCGCCAGCAGCCCATCAGGACAGGGGGCGAACTATGGCTACACCTTC. It codes for CASSPSGQGANYGYTF. The rearrangement joins TRBV5-1 to TRBJ1-2; 11 positions match TRBD1. J gave up 2 bases and V 4 bases, and 7 bases lay outside the gene matches. Germline loops: CDR1 SGHRS, CDR2 YFSETQ. CDR3 length equals 16 residues.

The rearrangement joins TRBV29-1 to TRBJ1-2; 10 bases line up with TRBD1. Germline assignment: CDR1 SQVTM and CDR2 ANQGSEA. The trim removed 4 bases at V and 4 bases at J, leaving 6 bases unmatched. The CDR3 has 14 amino acids. CDR3 protein: CSVGTGGLFYGYTF. CDR3 coding DNA: TGCAGCGTTGGGACAGGGGGGCTCTTCTATGGCTACACCTTC.

The chain carries TRBV6-5 and TRBJ2-2; 10 bases line up with TRBD2. Trimming at V came to 6 bases and at J to 4 bases, leaving 5 bases not matched to a gene. Per the germline V gene, CDR1 is MNHEY and CDR2 is SVGAGI. There are 15 residues in the CDR3. This CDR3 reads CASSLTSGVTGELFF. CDR3 sequence (DNA): TGTGCCAGCAGCCTAACTAGCGGGGTCACCGGGGAGCTGTTTTTT.

The chain links TRBV19 to TRBJ1-1; weak D call: TRBD1 (6 bases). The CDR3 is 13 residues long. V lost 7 bases and J lost 3, with 12 bases in between. Per germline, CDR1 LNHDA and CDR2 SQIVND (reference sequence). CDR3 sequence: CASTGAFYTEAFF. CDR3 nucleotides: TGTGCCAGTACAGGGGCCTTTTACACTGAAGCTTTCTTT.

The chain links TRBV19 to TRBJ2-2; 10 nucleotides match TRBD1. V lost 8 bases and J lost 5; bases outside the gene matches: 5. Germline CDR1 LNHDA, CDR2 SQIVND (reference sequence). This CDR3 contains 14 residues. CDR3 in DNA: TGTGCCAGTTTCCGGGACAGGGGAACCGGGGAGCTGTTTTTT. It codes for CASFRDRGTGELFF.

The chain employs TRBV4-1 and TRBJ1-1; 9 bases match TRBD1. V lost 1 base and J lost 1; bases outside the gene matches: 4. The CDR3 runs 16 residues. Looked up from germline, CDR1 is MGHRA and CDR2 is YSYEKL. CDR3 protein: CASSQADRGANTEAFF. In DNA form, the CDR3 reads TGCGCCAGCAGCCAAGCAGACAGGGGGGCGAACACTGAAGCTTTCTTT.

This clone was observed a few times. This chain links TRBV4-1 with TRBJ2-7, with TRBD2 matching 11 bases. CDR1 MGHRA and CDR2 YSYEKL come from the germline V gene. The CDR3 covers 15 residues. V gave up 0 bases and J gave up 3 bases; unmatched junction bases: 1. CDR3 nucleotides: TGCGCCAGCAGCCAAGACCTAGCGGGGGGCTACGAGCAGTACGTC. Amino acids: CASSQDLAGGYEQYV.

V is TRBV27 and J is TRBJ2-3, with 8 nucleotides matching TRBD1. V shed 5 bases and J 4 bases; nucleotides not matched to a gene: 8. Germline assignment: CDR1 MNHEY and CDR2 SMNVEV (reference sequence). The CDR3 loop spans 15 amino acids. In DNA, the CDR3 is TGTGCCAGCAGTCCGAACCCACAGGGGGCAGATACGCAGTATTTT. This codes for CASSPNPQGADTQYF.

This clone was counted only a few times. This rearrangement joins TRBV9 to TRBJ1-5; 9 bases map to TRBD1. This CDR3 has 14 residues. With V trimmed by 3 bases and J by 8 bases, 6 bases remained unmatched. Germline CDR1 is SGDLS and CDR2 is YYNGEE. CDR3 bases: TGTGCCAGCAGCGCCGGGACAGGGAGAGAGCCCCAGCATTTT. This encodes CASSAGTGREPQHF.

This clone was detected only a few times. The chain employs TRBV28 and TRBJ1-1, with D possibly TRBD1 on 5 matching bases. Trimming removed 5 bases at V and 0 bases at J, with 13 bases between. This CDR3 comprises 15 residues. Germline CDR1 reads MDHEN; CDR2 reads SYDVKM. CDR3 in amino acids: CASSPGLTMNTEAFF. The CDR3 coding sequence is TGTGCCAGCAGTCCGGGACTGACCATGAACACTGAAGCTTTCTTT.

The table lists this clone with a few counts. V usage is TRBV6-5 and J usage is TRBJ1-1; D uncertain. The germline CDR1 and CDR2 sequences are MNHEY and SVGAGI. The V end was cut by 6 bases, the J end by 2 bases, with 7 bases between. The CDR3 runs to 12 residues. CDR3 residues: CASSRSNTEAFF. The CDR3 region has the DNA TGTGCCAGCAGCCGGTCCAACACTGAAGCTTTCTTT.

The chain uses TRBV11-3 and TRBJ1-1; the D is unclear. The CDR3 is made up of 14 amino acids. The V gene lost 3 bases and the J gene lost 0 bases, with 8 bases spanning the gap. The germline gives CDR1 SGHNT, CDR2 YENEEA. The CDR3 DNA reads as TGTGCCAGCAGCTTCTCCGGGATGAACACTGAAGCTTTCTTT. Its protein is CASSFSGMNTEAFF.

The gene calls are TRBV5-4 and TRBJ2-1; 11 bases are shared with TRBD2. Germline V gene sequence: CDR1 SGHNT, CDR2 YYREEE (reference sequence). V lost 0 bases, J lost 4 bases, and 9 bases stayed unmatched. The CDR3 consists of 18 residues. This chain's CDR3 is CASSLEPILAGVYNEQFF. The CDR3 DNA is TGTGCCAGCAGCTTGGAGCCGATACTAGCGGGGGTGTACAATGAGCAGTTCTTC.

V gene TRBV5-5 combines with J gene TRBJ1-2, with D tentatively TRBD1 (6 bases). The V gene's germline CDR1 is SGHKS and CDR2 YYEKEE (reference sequence). V was cut by 2 bases and J by 6 bases, with 11 bases left in between. This CDR3 region has 13 residues. In DNA form, the CDR3 reads TGTGCCAGCAGCTTACAGGGTCGGGATGGCTACACCTTC. Its translation is CASSLQGRDGYTF.

This clone was seen only once. This chain uses TRBV4-2 with TRBJ2-1; 13 bases map to TRBD2. V shed 1 base and J 7 bases; nucleotides not matched to a gene: 7. The germline V gene encodes CDR1 LGHNA and CDR2 YNFKEQ. This CDR3 contains 17 residues. The CDR3 loop reads CASSQAPGTSGENEQFF. In DNA, the CDR3 is TGTGCCAGCAGCCAAGCCCCCGGGACTAGCGGGGAAAATGAGCAGTTCTTC.

The J gene is TRBJ2-3, the V gene TRBV27, with TRBD2 as a possible D gene (7 bases). The CDR3 contains 17 residues. Between the trimmed V and J ends, which lost 2 bases and 2 bases, there was a span of 17 bases. Looked up from germline, CDR1 is MNHEY and CDR2 is SMNVEV (reference sequence). The CDR3 sequence: CASSLPSTGGVTDTQYF. CDR3 nucleotides: TGTGCCAGCAGTTTACCATCTACGGGGGGCGTCACAGATACGCAGTATTTT.